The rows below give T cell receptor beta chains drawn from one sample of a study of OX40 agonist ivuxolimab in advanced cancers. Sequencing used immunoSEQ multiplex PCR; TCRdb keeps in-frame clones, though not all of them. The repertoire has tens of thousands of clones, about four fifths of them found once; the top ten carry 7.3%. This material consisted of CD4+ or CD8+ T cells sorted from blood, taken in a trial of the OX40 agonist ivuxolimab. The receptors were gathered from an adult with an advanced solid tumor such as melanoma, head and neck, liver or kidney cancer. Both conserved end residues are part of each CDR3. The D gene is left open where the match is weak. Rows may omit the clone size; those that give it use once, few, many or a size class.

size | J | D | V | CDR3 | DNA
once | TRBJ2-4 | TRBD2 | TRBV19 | CASSIEGGVAKNIQYF | TGTGCCAGTAGTATAGAGGGGGGGGTAGCCAAAAACATTCAGTACTTC
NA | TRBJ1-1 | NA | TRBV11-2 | CASSFPVGSGKVAEAFF | TGTGCCAGCAGCTTTCCCGTCGGGTCGGGGAAAGTCGCTGAAGCTTTCTTT
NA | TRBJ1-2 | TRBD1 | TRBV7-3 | CASSLDPGQGRDGYTF | TGTGCCAGCAGCTTAGACCCGGGACAGGGTAGGGATGGCTACACCTTC
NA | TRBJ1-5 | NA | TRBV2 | CASSERQGIAPQHF | TGTGCCAGCAGTGAAAGGCAGGGTATCGCGCCCCAGCATTTT
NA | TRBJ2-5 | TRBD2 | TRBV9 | CASSVAPAGGQETQYF | TGTGCCAGCAGCGTAGCTCCAGCGGGGGGCCAAGAGACCCAGTACTTC
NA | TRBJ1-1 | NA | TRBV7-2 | CASSFSPGLVSAEAFF | TGTGCCAGCAGCTTCTCCCCGGGGCTAGTAAGCGCTGAAGCTTTCTTT
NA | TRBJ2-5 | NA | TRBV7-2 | CASSPRGGNQETQYF | TGTGCCAGCAGCCCCCGAGGAGGGAACCAAGAGACCCAGTACTTC
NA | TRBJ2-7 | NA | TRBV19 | CASSIVGRDKGGEQYF | TGTGCCAGTAGTATAGTCGGGCGGGACAAAGGAGGCGAGCAGTACTTC
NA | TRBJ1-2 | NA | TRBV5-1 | CASSLIAADSYGYTF | TGCGCCAGCAGCTTGATCGCGGCAGACTCGTATGGCTACACCTTC
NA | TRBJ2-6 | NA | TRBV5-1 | CASSLASSGANVLTF | TGCGCCAGCAGCTTGGCGTCCTCTGGGGCCAACGTCCTGACTTTC
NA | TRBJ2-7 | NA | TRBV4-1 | CASSQSSENEQYF | TGCGCCAGCAGCCAGAGCAGCGAGAACGAGCAGTACTTC
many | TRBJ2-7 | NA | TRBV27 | CASSFNENYEQYF | TGTGCCAGCAGTTTTAACGAGAACTACGAGCAGTACTTC
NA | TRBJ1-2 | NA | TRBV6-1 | CASSRDDNYGYTF | TGTGCCAGCAGCCGAGACGACAACTATGGCTACACCTTC
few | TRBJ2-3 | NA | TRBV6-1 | CASSERRVTQYF | TGTGCCAGCAGTGAGAGGAGGGTAACGCAGTATTTT
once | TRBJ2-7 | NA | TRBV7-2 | CASSLAYDTTYEQYF | TGTGCCAGCAGCTTAGCCTACGACACAACCTACGAGCAGTACTTC
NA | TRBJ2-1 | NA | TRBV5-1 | CASSLEGSPYNEQFF | TGCGCCAGCAGCTTGGAAGGATCCCCCTACAATGAGCAGTTCTTC
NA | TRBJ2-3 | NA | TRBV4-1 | CASSQDRGSTDTQYF | TGCGCCAGCAGCCAAGATCGGGGGAGCACAGATACGCAGTATTTT
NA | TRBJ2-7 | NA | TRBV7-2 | CASSLAGGTYYEQYF | TGTGCCAGCAGCTTAGCGGGGGGGACATACTACGAGCAGTACTTC
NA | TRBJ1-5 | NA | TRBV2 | CASSGTGNQPQHF | TGTGCCAGCAGTGGAACAGGTAATCAGCCCCAGCATTTT
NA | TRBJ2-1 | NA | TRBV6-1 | CASRNQEQFF | TGTGCCAGCAGAAACCAGGAGCAGTTCTTC
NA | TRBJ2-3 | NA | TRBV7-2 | CASSLGFGNTQYF | TGTGCCAGCAGCTTAGGGTTCGGGAATACGCAGTATTTT
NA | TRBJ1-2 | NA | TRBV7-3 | CASSPGPGWGYTF | TGTGCCAGCAGCCCTGGACCAGGATGGGGCTACACCTTC
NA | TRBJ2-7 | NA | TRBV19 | CASSYSLTYEQYF | TGTGCCAGTAGTTACAGTCTAACCTACGAGCAGTACTTC
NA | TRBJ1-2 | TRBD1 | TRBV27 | CASRNSGNRDRPYGYTF | TGTGCCAGCAGGAATAGTGGGAACCGGGACAGACCATATGGCTACACCTTC
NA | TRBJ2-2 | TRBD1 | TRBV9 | CASRGVGTENTGELFF | TGTGCCAGCAGAGGGGTAGGGACAGAGAACACCGGGGAGCTGTTTTTT
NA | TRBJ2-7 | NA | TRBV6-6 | CASSYPGAPRAYEQYF | TGTGCCAGCAGTTACCCCGGTGCCCCGAGGGCATACGAGCAGTACTTC
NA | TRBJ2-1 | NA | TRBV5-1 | CASSLAQSYNEQFF | TGCGCCAGCAGCTTGGCACAGAGCTACAATGAGCAGTTCTTC
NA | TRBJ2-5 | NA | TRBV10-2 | CASSELTGAQETQYF | TGCGCCAGCAGTGAGTTGACAGGAGCCCAAGAGACCCAGTACTTC
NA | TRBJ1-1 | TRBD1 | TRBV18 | CASSPRGQGNTEAFF | TGTGCCAGCTCACCCAGAGGACAGGGGAACACTGAAGCTTTCTTT
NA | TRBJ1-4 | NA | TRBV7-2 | CASSLFSQTNEKLFF | TGTGCCAGCAGCCTTTTCTCCCAGACTAATGAAAAACTGTTTTTT
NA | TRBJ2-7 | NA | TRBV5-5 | CASSLTSSYYSYEQYF | TGTGCCAGCAGCTTGACGAGCTCTTACTACTCCTACGAGCAGTACTTC
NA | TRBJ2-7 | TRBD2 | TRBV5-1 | CASSSAPIGTTYEQYF | TGCGCCAGCAGCTCCGCCCCGATTGGGACTACCTACGAGCAGTACTTC
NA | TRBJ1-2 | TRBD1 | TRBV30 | CAWTGDRGLGYTF | TGTGCCTGGACCGGGGACAGGGGGCTTGGCTACACCTTC
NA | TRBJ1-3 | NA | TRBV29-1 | CSVRDGTSGNTIYF | TGCAGCGTTCGGGACGGAACCTCTGGAAACACCATATATTTT
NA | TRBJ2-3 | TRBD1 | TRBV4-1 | CASSQGDRGVTDTQYF | TGCGCCAGCAGCCAGGGGGACAGGGGGGTTACAGATACGCAGTATTTT